A selection of T cell receptor beta chains follows, all from one sample in a study of vaccination effects on CD4 cells after COVID-19. Here immunoSEQ multiplex PCR was the method, and the copy in TCRdb shows in-frame clones only, minus some. The sample includes roughly 71,000 clones, about 80% of them seen just once. The antigens for these receptors are not known. Sequenced here: CD4+ T cells from PBMCs cultured with HCoV-229E spike peptides, sampled after COVID-19 vaccination. The source is a human donor who received a COVID-19 vaccine. Both conserved end residues are trimmed from each CDR3. Each record gives: J gene, V gene, CDR3 protein.

>TRBJ1-6|TRBV6-4
ASSDQGRGNSPLH
>TRBJ1-5|TRBV15
ATSRDGGGNQPQH
>TRBJ1-3|TRBV6-4
ARNFEEGSSGNTIY
>TRBJ1-2|TRBV4-1
ASSQGPVYGYT
>TRBJ1-2|TRBV7-9
ASSLSVQFGPEGGYT
>TRBJ1-6|TRBV6-2/TRBV6-3
ASSYRDRGPSYNSPLH
>TRBJ1-5|TRBV12-5
ASGLSYSNQPQH
>TRBJ1-3|TRBV5-8
ASSPWVTSGNTIY
>TRBJ1-5|TRBV28
ATQKDLSNQPQH
>TRBJ2-1|TRBV24-1
ATSDPRTGQHNEQF
>TRBJ2-3|TRBV18
ASSLTGPDTQY
>TRBJ1-4|TRBV5-1
ASSLDATNEKLF
>TRBJ2-1|TRBV7-9
ASSPAVPSGNEQF
>TRBJ2-1|TRBV12-3/TRBV12-4
ASLGTVNEQF
>TRBJ1-1|TRBV25-1
ASRGQGWTEAF
>TRBJ1-1|TRBV5-1
ASSFGTESEAF